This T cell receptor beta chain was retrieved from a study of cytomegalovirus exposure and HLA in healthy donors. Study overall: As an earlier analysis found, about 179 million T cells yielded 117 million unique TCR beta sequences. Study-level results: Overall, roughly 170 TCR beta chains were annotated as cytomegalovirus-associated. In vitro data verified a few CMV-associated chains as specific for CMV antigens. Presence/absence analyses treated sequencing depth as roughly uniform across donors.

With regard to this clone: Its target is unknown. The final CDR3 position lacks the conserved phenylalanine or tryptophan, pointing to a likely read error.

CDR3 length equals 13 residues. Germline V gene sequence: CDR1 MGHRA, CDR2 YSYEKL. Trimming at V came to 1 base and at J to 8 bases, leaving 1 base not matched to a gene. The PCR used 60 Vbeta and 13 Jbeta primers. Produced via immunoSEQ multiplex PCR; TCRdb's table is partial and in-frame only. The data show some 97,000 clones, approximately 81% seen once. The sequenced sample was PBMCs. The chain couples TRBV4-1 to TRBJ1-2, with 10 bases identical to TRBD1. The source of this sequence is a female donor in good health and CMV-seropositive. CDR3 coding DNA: TGCGCCAGCAGCCAAGGGGGACAGGGGGGCTACACCTCC. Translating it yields CASSQGGQGGYTS.